A selection of T cell receptor beta chains follows, all from one sample in a study of PD-1 blockade in classical Hodgkin lymphoma. Sequenced by immunoSEQ multiplex PCR; TCRdb stores in-frame clones only, minus some. The data contain 45,000 to 55,000 clones, roughly 80% of them seen just once; the ten biggest clones take up 16%. The sample here was peripheral blood mononuclear cells (PBMCs), taken at baseline. All receptors come from a human donor with classical Hodgkin lymphoma. CDR3s include the opening cysteine and the closing phenylalanine or tryptophan. A D gene is named only where the DNA matches it firmly. Size tells how often a clone was seen (once, few, many) or the class of an expanded clone, and some rows leave it out.

d_call	v_call	j_call	clone_size	cdr3_aa	cdr3_nt
TRBD2	TRBV29-1	TRBJ2-1	.	CSARGTSASYNEQFF	TGCAGCGCGAGGGGGACTAGCGCCTCCTACAATGAGCAGTTCTTC
.	TRBV12-5	TRBJ2-3	.	CASGLVPLPLARDTADTQYF	TGTGCTAGTGGTTTGGTACCGTTGCCCCTGGCGCGGGATACGGCAGATACGCAGTATTTT
TRBD1	TRBV18	TRBJ1-3	once	CASSPSGTGSGNTIYF	TGTGCCAGCTCACCTTCCGGGACAGGCTCTGGAAACACCATATATTTT
.	TRBV27	TRBJ1-2	.	CASSLSGVHRYGYTF	TGTGCCAGCAGTTTATCCGGAGTACACCGCTATGGCTACACCTTC
.	TRBV19	TRBJ2-2	.	CASSIDGSNTGELFF	TGTGCCAGTAGTATCGACGGATCGAACACCGGGGAGCTGTTTTTT
TRBD2	TRBV2	TRBJ2-5	.	CASSESVAGGSRPQYF	TGTGCCAGCAGTGAATCGGTAGCGGGAGGATCGAGACCCCAGTACTTC
TRBD2	TRBV7-2	TRBJ2-1	.	CASSTGTSGYNEQFF	TGTGCCAGCAGCACCGGGACTAGCGGATACAATGAGCAGTTCTTC
.	TRBV6-5	TRBJ2-3	.	CASSSSPRRTDTQYF	TGTGCCAGCAGTTCCTCCCCGAGGCGGACAGATACGCAGTATTTT
TRBD2	TRBV7-9	TRBJ2-3	.	CASSSGTITDTQYF	TGTGCCAGCAGCTCCGGGACTATCACAGATACGCAGTATTTT
.	TRBV30	TRBJ2-5	.	CAWSVYWTRPETQYF	TGTGCCTGGAGTGTCTACTGGACACGGCCGGAGACCCAGTACTTC
.	TRBV27	TRBJ1-1	.	CASRRLMNTEAFF	TGTGCCAGCAGAAGACTCATGAACACTGAAGCTTTCTTT
.	TRBV21-1	TRBJ1-1	.	CASSPWGSTEAFF	TGTGCCAGCAGCCCTTGGGGAAGCACTGAAGCTTTCTTT